This T cell receptor (beta chain) was found in a study of blood T cell repertoires in COVID-19. Study summary: Samples representing acute and convalescent COVID-19 were sourced from the United States, Italy and Spain. PBMCs, B-cell-depleted T cells, or T cells were the source of the cDNA or gDNA that made up the material.

Germline V gives CDR1 SGHTA, CDR2 FQGNSA. CDR3 length equals 15 residues. The V gene end was trimmed by 3 bases and the J gene end by 5 bases; junction bases not matched to a gene: 4. Original data processing: By means of reference gene primer amplification, nucleated cell counts were estimated. Measured with immunoSEQ multiplex PCR; TCRdb has only the in-frame clones, and not every one. V, J and clone size were drawn from that table, and D and trimming were deduced from the DNA. Of about 110,000 clones in the sample, 70% to 90% were seen once. The sample taken for sequencing was peripheral blood. The chain uses TRBV7-2 and TRBJ2-1; 10 nucleotides align to TRBD2. This TCR came from a woman in her forties or fifties with acute or convalescent COVID-19. The CDR3: CASSFSGRKDNEQFF. The CDR3 region has the DNA TGTGCCAGCAGCTTTAGCGGGAGGAAGGACAATGAGCAGTTCTTC.